This paragraph covers one T cell receptor beta chain sequence. Being one base from a much bigger clone, this may be a read error. Only patients with CD8+CD57+ cell expansion on flow cytometry were chosen for sequencing. This sample is part of a study of CD8+CD57+ T cells in acquired aplastic anemia. V lost 8 bases to trimming and J lost 4 bases, with 24 bases between them. The germline gives CDR1 SGHAT, CDR2 FQDESV (reference sequence). There are 16 residues in the CDR3. The template used for profiling TCR beta VDJ and CDR3 was genomic DNA. Via MiXCR, TCRdb re-called the reads, giving one row per CDR3 protein. The sample has 150,000 or so distinct CDR3 sequences, about 45% seen once; the top ten hold 2.5% to 4%.

This receptor was identified in a human donor with aplastic anemia. The V gene is TRBV11-1, the J gene TRBJ2-7; possible D gene TRBD2, 5 bases. Sequences were obtained from sorted CD4+, CD8+, or CD8+CD57+ T cells (not recorded which) from PBMCs. The CDR3 DNA reads as TGTGCCAGCGGCCCTAGCCTCCGGAACCGACTGTACGAGCAGTACTTC. Protein product: CASGPSLRNRLYEQYF.